Following are 19 T cell receptor beta chains from one sample sequenced in a study of T cell responses to AZD1222 COVID-19 vaccine. TCRdb keeps only in-frame clones here, not all; method: immunoSEQ multiplex PCR. This sample has roughly 120,000 clones; roughly nine tenths occur once, and the top ten carry around 3%. The sequencing here drew on peripheral blood, taken on day 0 of AZD1222 vaccination. All receptors derive from an adult in good health.

The chain links TRBV10-3 to TRBJ2-6, with D uncertain. Germline CDR1 is ENHRY and CDR2 is SYGVKD. CDR3 length equals 19 residues. The V end was cut by 5 bases, the J end by 2 bases, with 22 bases between. CDR3 sequence (DNA): TGTGCCATCAGTACCTCCGAGGCAGGCATCGCTACTGGGGCCAACGTCCTGACTTTC. Translated: CAISTSEAGIATGANVLTF.

This rearrangement joins TRBV28 to TRBJ2-7; no firm D call. The CDR3 is 12 amino acids. Trimming cost V 6 bases and J 8 bases, with 14 bases left between them. Per germline, CDR1 MDHEN and CDR2 SYDVKM. Here the CDR3 DNA reads TGTGCCAGCAGGTCACCCCCCTCGCAGCAGTACTTC. Its translation is CASRSPPSQQYF.

The chain combines TRBV6-2 or TRBV6-3 with TRBJ1-6, with a weak D call TRBD1 (6 bases). Germline values: CDR1 MNHEY, CDR2 SVGEGT. V was pared by 5 bases and J by 7 bases, with 15 bases between. This CDR3 is built from 15 residues. The CDR3 coding sequence is TGTGCCAGCAGTCCGTCCGTCAGGGGCAATTCACCCCTCCACTTT. Translation: CASSPSVRGNSPLHF.

The CDR3 reads CASSFTANYGYTF. CDR3 bases: TGTGCCAGCAGTTTTACAGCCAACTATGGCTACACCTTC. V gene TRBV28 combines with J gene TRBJ1-2; no firm D call. V was clipped by 3 bases and J by 2 bases, with 7 bases between them. The CDR3 consists of 13 residues. The germline CDR1 and CDR2 sequences are MDHEN and SYDVKM.

The chain recombines TRBV9 with TRBJ2-1, with TRBD2 matching over 10 bases. After removal of 3 bases from V and 3 bases from J, the junction contained 6 bases not matched to a gene. CDR1 is SGDLS and CDR2 is YYNGEE in the germline V gene. This CDR3 comprises 16 residues. CDR3 amino acids: CASSGGLAANYNEQFF. DNA for the CDR3: TGTGCCAGCAGCGGAGGACTAGCGGCCAACTACAATGAGCAGTTCTTC.

The chain carries TRBV6-5 and TRBJ1-1; maybe TRBD1 (5 bases). Germline-derived CDR1 and CDR2 are MNHEY and SVGAGI. Trimming pared 2 bases from V and 0 bases from J, leaving 7 bases between. The CDR3 has 14 amino acids. DNA for the CDR3: TGTGCCAGCAGTTACCAGGGATTGAACACTGAAGCTTTCTTT. It is translated as CASSYQGLNTEAFF.

The V call is TRBV14, the J call TRBJ2-2, with D perhaps matching TRBD2 (5 bases). The CDR3 is 15 residues long. Trimming took off 4 bases at V and 6 bases at J, with 15 bases between the two ends. Germline V gene sequence: CDR1 SGHDN, CDR2 FVKESK. The CDR3 nucleotides are TGTGCCAGCAGCCGCCAGGAAGCGGCGGCCGGGGAGCTGTTTTTT. Translating it yields CASSRQEAAAGELFF. The whole variable domain, filled in from reference TRBV14 and TRBJ2-2, reads EAGVTQFPSHSVIEKGQTVTLRCDPISGHDNLYWYRRVMGKEIKFLLHFVKESKQDESGMPNNRFLAERTGGTYSTLKVQPAELEDSGVYFCASSRQEAAAGELFFGEGSRLTVL.

The gene calls are TRBV2 and TRBJ1-6; TRBD1 aligns across 11 bases. From germline, CDR1 is SNHLY and CDR2 FYNNEI. The CDR3 covers 13 residues. Germline trimming cut 6 bases from V and 9 bases from J; bases unmatched to any gene: 1. The CDR3 DNA is TGTGCCAGCAGGGGACAGGGGGTTTCACCCCTCCACTTT. It specifies CASRGQGVSPLHF.

The chain combines TRBV3-1 (or the pseudogene TRBV3-2) with TRBJ1-6; the D is unclear. CDR3 length: 15 residues. Trimming removed 6 bases at V and 5 bases at J, with 14 bases between. The V gene's germline CDR1 is LGHDT and CDR2 YNNKEL (reference sequence). The CDR3 DNA sequence: TGTGCCAGCAGTCTCACCGGGCCTCATAATTCACCCCTCCACTTT. Encoded protein: CASSLTGPHNSPLHF.

This clone was seen a handful of times. The chain combines TRBV6-1 with TRBJ1-4; D possibly corresponds to TRBD1 (5 bases). CDR1 and CDR2 from the germline V gene are MNHNS and SASEGT. V lost 1 base, J lost 6 bases, and 9 bases lay in between. CDR3 length: 14 residues. The CDR3 region is CASSEVGTYEKLFF. CDR3 DNA: TGTGCCAGCAGTGAAGTTGGGACTTATGAAAAACTGTTTTTT.

This clone has only a few counts. V gene TRBV7-3 combines with J gene TRBJ2-1; the D gene is possibly TRBD2 (7 bases). CDR1 SGHTA and CDR2 FQGTGA come from the germline V gene. There are 14 residues in the CDR3. Trimming shortened V by 4 bases and J by 10 bases, and 17 bases separated the two germline ends. CDR3 amino acids: CASSSLGGHEEQFF. The DNA of the CDR3 is TGTGCCAGCAGCTCCCTCGGGGGGCACGAGGAGCAGTTCTTC.

J is TRBJ2-5 and V is TRBV2; 8 bases are shared with TRBD1. Germline lookup yields CDR1 SNHLY and CDR2 FYNNEI. Trimming at V came to 6 bases and at J to 5 bases, leaving 8 bases not matched to a gene. The CDR3 length is 14 residues. The CDR3 coding sequence is TGTGCCAGCAGCGGACAGGGCTTCGGGGAGACCCAGTACTTC. This gives the protein CASSGQGFGETQYF.

A few counts support this clone. Relative to the germline gene, one junction end is altered; a read error may explain this. This rearrangement joins TRBV7-7 to TRBJ2-5; TRBD1 matches at 7 bases. The germline CDR1 and CDR2 sequences are SSHAT and FNYEAQ (reference sequence). CDR3 length equals 15 residues. In DNA form, the CDR3 reads TGTGCTAGCAGCCTCGGGACAGCTCAACAAGAGACCCAGTACTTC. Its translation is CASSLGTAQQETQYF. The full variable domain, in which reference TRBV7-7 and TRBJ2-5 provide the parts outside the CDR3, is GAGVSQSPRYKVTKRGQDVTLRCDPISSHATLYWYQQALGQGPEFLTYFNYEAQPDKSGLPSDRFSAERPEGSISTLTIQRTEQRDSAMYRCASSLGTAQQETQYFGPGTRLLVL.

The chain uses TRBV28 and TRBJ1-6; D is unresolved. V dropped 3 bases and J dropped 7 bases, with 4 bases sitting between them. The CDR3 runs 12 residues. Germline CDR1 reads MDHEN; CDR2 reads SYDVKM. This chain's CDR3 is CASSFRNSPLHF. CDR3 sequence (DNA): TGTGCCAGCAGTTTTAGGAATTCACCCCTCCACTTT. Combining the CDR3 with reference TRBV28 and TRBJ1-6 gives the whole variable domain DVKVTQSSRYLVKRTGEKVFLECVQDMDHENMFWYRQDPGLGLRLIYFSYDVKMKEKGDIPEGYSVSREKKERFSLILESASTNQTSMYLCASSFRNSPLHFGNGTRLTVT.

In this sample, this clone turned up once. V and J are TRBV30 and TRBJ1-5; TRBD1 matches 7 bases. Germline values: CDR1 GTSNPN, CDR2 SVGIG (reference sequence). This CDR3 has 13 amino acids. V gave up 5 bases and J gave up 3 bases; unmatched junction bases: 4. This CDR3 is CAWAGGDNQPQHF. CDR3 DNA: TGTGCCTGGGCAGGGGGGGACAATCAGCCCCAGCATTTT.

This sequence joins TRBV19 and TRBJ1-6; 8 bases fit TRBD1. Germline loops: CDR1 LNHDA, CDR2 SQIVND (reference sequence). The CDR3 consists of 13 residues. The V and J ends lost 8 bases and 7 bases, in that order; junction bases with no gene match: 4. The CDR3 reads CASGQGFNSPLHF. CDR3 DNA sequence: TGTGCCAGTGGACAGGGATTCAATTCACCCCTCCACTTT.

The rearrangement joins TRBV19 to TRBJ2-3, with TRBD1 matching over 7 bases. Germline assignment: CDR1 LNHDA and CDR2 SQIVND (reference sequence). CDR3 length: 14 residues. V shed 7 bases, J shed 2 bases, and the junction held 6 bases outside the gene matches. CDR3 sequence reads: CASTRKGATDTQYF. The CDR3 DNA reads TGTGCCAGTACCCGAAAGGGGGCCACAGATACGCAGTATTTT.

This rearrangement joins TRBV7-3 to TRBJ1-1; no definite D call. The CDR3 covers 13 residues. Germline CDR1 is SGHTA and CDR2 is FQGTGA. Trimming took 4 bases from V and 4 from J, leaving 10 bases between them. The DNA of the CDR3 is TGTGCCAGCAGCTCTTTCCGGGGCACTGAAGCTTTCTTT. This encodes CASSSFRGTEAFF.

The rearrangement links TRBV3-1 (or the pseudogene TRBV3-2) to TRBJ2-7; tentatively, D is TRBD1 or TRBD2 (6 bases each). The V and J ends lost 4 bases and 6 bases respectively, with 25 bases between them. The germline V gene encodes CDR1 LGHDT and CDR2 YNNKEL (reference sequence). This CDR3 has 17 amino acids. The CDR3 here is CASSLPRGQGGSLEQYF. In DNA, the CDR3 is TGTGCCAGCAGCCTCCCCCGGGGGCAGGGCGGATCACTCGAGCAGTACTTC.